These 20 T cell receptor beta chains originate from one sample sequenced in a study of Graves' ophthalmopathy and Graves' hyperthyroidism listed by TCRdb under 2018. TCRdb lists the instrument as Illumina HiSeq 2000. TCR beta CDR3 regions were amplified from RNA transcripts for repertoire sequencing. A first-round RT-PCR used HTBI primers with the Qiagen OneStep RT-PCR kit, followed by a second-round multiplex PCR, size selection and purification. TCRdb reprocessing: public reads trimmed at Q25 with fastp, clones called with MiXCR, in-frame beta chains kept. Each record represents a unique CDR3 protein, reported with the most common genes and DNA among its rows. The sample yields roughly 500,000 distinct CDR3 sequences; 13% to 15% were counted once. In total, the top ten clones hold over 7.5% of the sample. Sequenced material: blood. These receptors were collected from a woman in her 30s with Graves' ophthalmopathy. Donor details come from another sample of the same person, matched by shared clones.

The chain combines TRBV15 with TRBJ1-1, with a tentative D call TRBD1 (5 bases). Trimming pared 1 base from V and 0 bases from J, leaving 15 bases between. In germline, CDR1 is LNHNV, CDR2 YYDKDF (reference sequence). This CDR3 contains 17 residues. In nucleotides, the CDR3 is TGTGCCACCAGCAGAGCCGACGGGGGATTGCTGAACACTGAAGCTTTCTTT. Translated, it gives CATSRADGGLLNTEAFF.

This sequence joins TRBV12-3 or TRBV12-4 and TRBJ2-1; D unresolved. V was shortened by 5 bases and J by 3 bases, with 8 bases between the two germline ends. CDR3 length equals 13 residues. This chain's CDR3 is CASSQSRYNEQFF. In nucleotides, the CDR3 is TGTGCCAGCAGTCAATCCCGCTACAATGAGCAGTTCTTC.

This clonotype occurred many times. The rearrangement uses TRBV11-1 and TRBJ2-5, with 9 bases identical to TRBD1. The CDR3 is made up of 17 amino acids. V shed 5 bases and J 4 bases; nucleotides not matched to a gene: 14. The germline V gene encodes CDR1 SGHAT and CDR2 FQDESV (reference sequence). The CDR3 DNA sequence: TGTGCCAGCAGCATCTATTTAACGGGACAGGGCGGAGAGACCCAGTACTTC. Protein: CASSIYLTGQGGETQYF.

This clonotype was observed at least ten times. This rearrangement joins TRBV6-5 to TRBJ2-2; 9 nucleotides line up with TRBD2. V shed 2 bases, J shed 6 bases, and the junction held 4 bases outside the gene matches. This CDR3 is 15 amino acids long. Per germline, CDR1 MNHEY and CDR2 SVGAGI. The CDR3 sequence is CASSYEAGGAGELFF. In nucleotides, the CDR3 is TGTGCCAGCAGTTACGAAGCGGGGGGCGCCGGGGAGCTGTTTTTT.

This clonotype was observed many times. The CDR3, as DNA: TGCAGTGCTAGAGATCAGGGGGCTGGGTACGAGCAGTACTTC. This codes for CSARDQGAGYEQYF. V is TRBV20-1 and J is TRBJ2-7; 8 positions agree with TRBD1. With 0 bases clipped from V and 4 bases from J, the junction kept 5 bases outside the gene matches. Germline assignment: CDR1 DFQATT and CDR2 SNEGSKA (reference sequence). This CDR3 has 14 residues.

The sample holds many counts of this clonotype. The gene calls are TRBV27 and TRBJ1-2, with a possible D match to TRBD1 (6 bases). V lost 5 bases to trimming and J lost 7 bases, with 20 bases between them. CDR1 and CDR2 from the germline V gene are MNHEY and SMNVEV (reference sequence). The CDR3 extends over 15 amino acids. The CDR3 DNA reads as TGTGCCAGCAGTAATGGTCTACACACCAGGGGTGGCTACACCTTC. This sequence encodes CASSNGLHTRGGYTF.

This clonotype came up many times. This chain links TRBV28 with TRBJ1-1; no reliable D call. From germline, CDR1 is MDHEN and CDR2 SYDVKM. This CDR3 has 14 amino acids. Trimming pared 0 bases from V and 10 bases from J, leaving 15 bases between. The CDR3 bases are TGTGCCAGCAGTTTATGGCAGAAGACGTGGGGAGCTTTCTTT. This gives the protein CASSLWQKTWGAFF.

This clonotype was counted many times. The rearrangement links TRBV5-1 to TRBJ2-7; weak D call: TRBD2 (6 bases). The CDR3 covers 15 residues. Germline V gene lookup returns CDR1 SGHRS and CDR2 YFSETQ. The V end was cut by 0 bases, the J end by 9 bases, with 19 bases between. CDR3 protein: CASSLAQRTGVRQYF. The CDR3 DNA follows: TGCGCCAGCAGCTTGGCCCAGAGAACGGGAGTGAGGCAGTACTTC.

This clonotype was recorded at least ten times. This chain joins TRBV7-2 and TRBJ2-7; no firm D call. The V end was cut by 1 base, the J end by 0 bases, with 7 bases between. Germline V lookup: CDR1 SGHTA, CDR2 FQGNSA. CDR3 length equals 14 residues. The CDR3 is CASSLGLDSYEQYF. CDR3 in DNA: TGTGCCAGCAGCTTAGGACTGGACTCCTACGAGCAGTACTTC.

V usage is TRBV6-1 and J usage is TRBJ1-5; 8 nucleotides match TRBD1. The germline V gene encodes CDR1 MNHNS and CDR2 SASEGT. With 5 bases clipped from V and 5 bases from J, the junction kept 8 bases outside the gene matches. This CDR3 region has 15 residues. The CDR3 coding sequence is TGTGCCAGCAGTCCTGGACAGGGATCCTATCAGCCCCAGCATTTT. Translating it yields CASSPGQGSYQPQHF.

In its sample, this clonotype was seen many times. V is TRBV28 and J is TRBJ2-5; 7 bases align to TRBD1. J was trimmed by 6 bases and V by 5 bases; bases with no gene match: 12. Germline values: CDR1 MDHEN, CDR2 SYDVKM. There are 15 residues in the CDR3. This CDR3 reads CASSPPGQGVQTQYF. CDR3 coding DNA: TGTGCCAGCAGTCCTCCCGGGCAGGGGGTGCAGACCCAGTACTTC.

This clonotype occurred many times. The DNA for the CDR3 is TGCAGCGCCATAGCGGGAGATCGGGAGACCCAGTACTTC. Translating gives CSAIAGDRETQYF. V and J are TRBV29-1 and TRBJ2-5, with 9 positions matching TRBD2. The CDR3 is 13 residues long. Germline CDR1 and CDR2: SQVTM and ANQGSEA. Unmatched junction bases numbered 8, after V lost 7 bases and J lost 5 bases.

In its sample, this clonotype was seen many times. The chain carries TRBV15 and TRBJ2-7, with TRBD2 as a possible D gene (6 bases). Trimming shortened V by 0 bases and J by 6 bases, and 15 bases separated the two germline ends. Germline V gene lookup returns CDR1 LNHNV and CDR2 YYDKDF (reference sequence). This CDR3 contains 15 residues. DNA for the CDR3: TGTGCCACCAGCAGAGATAGGAAGGAGGGACGCGAGCAGTACTTC. It translates to CATSRDRKEGREQYF.

There are many counts of this clonotype. V is TRBV2 and J is TRBJ2-7; D possibly matches TRBD1 or TRBD2 (5 bases each). V gave up 7 bases and J gave up 1 base, with 11 bases separating them. The germline CDR1 and CDR2 sequences are SNHLY and FYNNEI. The CDR3 runs to 13 residues. The CDR3, as DNA: TGTGCCAGCATCGGGGACGGATCCTACGAGCAGTACTTC. Residues: CASIGDGSYEQYF.

This clonotype has a count of ten or more. This rearrangement joins TRBV15 to TRBJ2-5; 7 positions agree with TRBD2. Trimming at V came to 1 base and at J to 5 bases, leaving 10 bases not matched to a gene. Germline V gene lookup returns CDR1 LNHNV and CDR2 YYDKDF (reference sequence). The CDR3 runs 16 residues. The DNA for the CDR3 is TGTGCCACCAGCAGAGGGATTTTGGGGGGAGGGGAGACCCAGTACTTC. Protein: CATSRGILGGGETQYF.

This clonotype turned up a few times. The V gene is TRBV3-1, the J gene TRBJ2-2; D is possibly TRBD1 (5 bases). This CDR3 is 19 amino acids long. Germline CDR1 is LGHDT and CDR2 is YNNKEL (reference sequence). V lost 4 bases, J lost 0 bases, and 21 bases lay in between. Here the CDR3 DNA reads TGTGCCAGCAGCCGTGGGCCGATACAGGTAGCCGCGAACACCGGGGAGCTGTTTTTT. Encoded protein: CASSRGPIQVAANTGELFF.

This clonotype came up a few times. This chain connects TRBV7-3 to TRBJ2-7, with 12 bases identical to TRBD2. Trimming at V came to 5 bases and at J to 0 bases, leaving 2 bases not matched to a gene. Germline loops: CDR1 SGHTA, CDR2 FQGTGA. CDR3 length: 15 residues. The CDR3 nucleotides are TGTGCCAGCAGCGGACTAGCGGGGTCCTCCTACGAGCAGTACTTC. Its protein is CASSGLAGSSYEQYF.

This clonotype was seen repeatedly, ten times or more. The chain uses TRBV6-1 and TRBJ1-1; D is unresolved. The CDR3 contains 13 residues. V was pared by 7 bases and J by 6 bases, with 15 bases between. The germline CDR1 and CDR2 sequences are MNHNS and SASEGT. The chain's CDR3 is CASKSGLGSEAFF. Written as DNA, the CDR3 is TGTGCCAGCAAAAGCGGGTTGGGGTCTGAAGCTTTCTTT.

This clonotype came up a few times. The chain carries TRBV30 and TRBJ2-5; 10 nucleotides agree with TRBD1. Per germline, CDR1 GTSNPN and CDR2 SVGIG (reference sequence). With V trimmed by 5 bases and J by 5 bases, 8 bases remained unmatched. There are 14 residues in the CDR3. The CDR3 region has the DNA TGTGCCTGGGGGGACAGGGGCAAACGGGAGACCCAGTACTTC. It specifies CAWGDRGKRETQYF.

This clonotype was counted many times. V gene TRBV5-6 combines with J gene TRBJ2-5, with D perhaps TRBD2 (5 bases). Germline loops: CDR1 SGHDT, CDR2 YYEEEE. V gave up 0 bases and J gave up 5 bases, with 8 bases separating them. The CDR3 is 13 residues long. DNA for the CDR3: TGTGCCAGCAGCTTGGCCGGGGATGAGACCCAGTACTTC. This codes for CASSLAGDETQYF.